The clone carrying this T cell receptor (beta chain) came up a few times. The source of the sample is a study of CD8 T cells in ankylosing spondylitis. TCRdb re-called the 5' RACE reads through MiXCR, storing one row per CDR3 protein. The sample yields 250,000 to 350,000 distinct CDR3 sequences, 20% seen once. Sequencing used blood, either unsorted or a sorted T cell fraction (not recorded which). The TCR sequence derives from a male donor with ankylosing spondylitis or in good health (not recorded which).

Here the CDR3 DNA reads TGCGCCAGCAGCCCAAGTTTAGGAGGGGGCAATCAGCCCCAGCATTTT. Translation gives CASSPSLGGGNQPQHF. V gene TRBV4-1 combines with J gene TRBJ1-5; TRBD1 might be the D (5 bases). Germline assignment: CDR1 MGHRA and CDR2 YSYEKL. Trimming pared 4 bases from V and 2 bases from J, leaving 15 bases between. This CDR3 contains 16 residues.